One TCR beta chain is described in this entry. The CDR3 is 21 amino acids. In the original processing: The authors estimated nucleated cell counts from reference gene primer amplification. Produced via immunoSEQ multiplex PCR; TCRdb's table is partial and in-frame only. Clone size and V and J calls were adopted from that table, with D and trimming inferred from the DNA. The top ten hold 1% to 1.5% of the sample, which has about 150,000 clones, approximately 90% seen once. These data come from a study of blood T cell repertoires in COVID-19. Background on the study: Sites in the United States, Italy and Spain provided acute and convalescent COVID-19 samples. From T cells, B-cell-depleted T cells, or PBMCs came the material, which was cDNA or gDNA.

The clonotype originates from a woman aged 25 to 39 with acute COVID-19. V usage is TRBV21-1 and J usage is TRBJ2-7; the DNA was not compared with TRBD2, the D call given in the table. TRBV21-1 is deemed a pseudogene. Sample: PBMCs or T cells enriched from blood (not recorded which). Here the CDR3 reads CASSKEGPKTSVTTRGYEQYF. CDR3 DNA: TGTGCCAGCAGCAAAGAGGGGCCGAAGACTAGCGTTACCACGAGGGGGTACGAGCAGTACTTC.